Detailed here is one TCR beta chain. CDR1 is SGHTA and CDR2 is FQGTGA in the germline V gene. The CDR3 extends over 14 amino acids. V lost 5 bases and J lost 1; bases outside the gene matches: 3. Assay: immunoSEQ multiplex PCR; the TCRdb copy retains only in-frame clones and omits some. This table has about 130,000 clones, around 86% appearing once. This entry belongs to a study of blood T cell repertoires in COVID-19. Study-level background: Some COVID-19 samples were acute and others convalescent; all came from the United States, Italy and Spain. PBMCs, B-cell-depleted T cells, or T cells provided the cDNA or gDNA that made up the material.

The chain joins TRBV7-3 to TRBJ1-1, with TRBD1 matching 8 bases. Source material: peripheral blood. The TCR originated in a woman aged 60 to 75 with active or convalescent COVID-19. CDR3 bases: TGTGCCAGCAGCCTACAGGGGGGGAACACTGAAGCTTTCTTT. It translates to CASSLQGGNTEAFF.